Described below is a single TCR beta chain sequence and its context. The read stops 3 residues short of the end of the CDR3; the missing end is completed from the germline J gene. Clones were read by immunoSEQ multiplex PCR, and TCRdb kept only the in-frame ones, dropping some. The table lists about 30,000 clones. Germline V gene lookup returns CDR1 SGHAT and CDR2 FQNNGV. Deletions cut 4 bases from V and 5 bases from J, with 11 bases between. The CDR3 runs 13 residues. This record belongs to a study of T cells in women clearing cervical HPV infection. Study details: Controls were women whose single incident HPV16 infection cleared within 12 months without precancer or cancer. HLA type stays a possible confounder, typing being limited. Blood came at first lesion visit for cases, post-clearance for controls.

The sequence was collected from a woman aged 18-69 years with a cervical HPV16 infection that either progressed to CIN3+ or cleared (not recorded which). Sequencing was done on a sample of blood buffy coat. This chain links TRBV11-2 with TRBJ1-2; weak D call: TRBD1 (5 bases). CDR3 sequence: CASSSSGRYGYTF. Incomplete CDR3 DNA: TGTGCCAGCAGCTCCTCAGGGAGATATGGC.